This TCR beta chain emerged from a study of blood T cells in healthy people across ages. The CDR3 is made up of 13 amino acids. V lost 7 bases to trimming and J lost 7 bases, with 20 bases between them. Germline CDR1 and CDR2: GTSNPN and SVGIG (reference sequence). A second PCR of roughly 6 to 12 cycles used a sample-barcoded 5' primer and a J-beta primer mix. TCRdb reprocessed the 5' RACE reads with MiXCR, giving one entry per CDR3 protein. The sample shows about 670,000 distinct CDR3 sequences, around 41% of them seen only once. V usage is TRBV30 and J usage is TRBJ2-7, with D perhaps matching TRBD1 (6 bases). Sample: blood. The clonotype originates from a man older than 75 in good health. CDR3 sequence: CAFDGTGLREQYF. The DNA of the CDR3 is TGTGCCTTTGATGGCACAGGGTTGCGGGAGCAGTACTTC.